These 13 T cell receptor beta chains came from one sample sequenced in a study of cytomegalovirus exposure and HLA in healthy donors. The PCR ran on 60 Vbeta and 13 Jbeta primers. Sequencing used immunoSEQ multiplex PCR; TCRdb keeps in-frame clones, though not all of them. Among around 110,000 clones, 50% to 65% were seen once, and the ten largest hold roughly 10%. The sequenced material came from PBMCs. These TCRs come from a woman aged 35 to 49 in good health and CMV-seropositive.

V and J are TRBV5-4 and TRBJ2-5, with a weak D call TRBD2 (5 bases). Trimming left V 3 bases short and J 4 bases short, with 16 bases between. Germline values: CDR1 SGHNT, CDR2 YYREEE (reference sequence). The CDR3 sequence is 15 residues long. The CDR3 spells CASSSTQRGRETQYF. DNA for the CDR3: TGTGCCAGCAGCTCCACCCAGCGAGGGCGAGAGACCCAGTACTTC.

The rearrangement links TRBV18 to TRBJ2-5; 10 positions agree with TRBD1. This CDR3 has 18 residues. Per the germline V gene, CDR1 is KGHSH and CDR2 is LQKENI. J was trimmed by 0 bases and V by 2 bases; bases with no gene match: 9. The CDR3 coding sequence is TGTGCCAGCTCACCATTCCGGTCGGGACAGGGGAACCAAGAGACCCAGTACTTC. The encoded protein is CASSPFRSGQGNQETQYF.

The CDR3 protein is CASSIGRTSTDTQYF. The CDR3 DNA reads as TGTGCCAGTAGTATTGGTAGGACTAGCACAGATACGCAGTATTTT. V gene TRBV19 combines with J gene TRBJ2-3; possible D gene TRBD2, 5 bases. The CDR3 loop spans 15 amino acids. Trimming cost V 3 bases and J 0 bases, with 10 bases left between them. The germline V gene has CDR1 LNHDA and CDR2 SQIVND (reference sequence).

The rearrangement joins TRBV29-1 to TRBJ2-3; 8 nucleotides align to TRBD2. V trimming: 8 bases; J trimming: 3 bases; junction bases outside the gene matches: 19. The CDR3 length is 17 residues. Germline V gene sequence: CDR1 SQVTM, CDR2 ANQGSEA. The CDR3 nucleotides are TGCAGCACCCTCGGGGGGGGAGGGCCGAGTAGTACAGATACGCAGTATTTT. It encodes CSTLGGGGPSSTDTQYF.

The chain couples TRBV27 to TRBJ2-7; 8 bases fit TRBD2. This CDR3 contains 15 residues. From germline, CDR1 is MNHEY and CDR2 SMNVEV (reference sequence). V was pared by 2 bases and J by 5 bases, with 8 bases of the junction left unmatched. CDR3 in DNA: TGTGCCAGCAGTTTAATTGCGGGGGGCGACAACGAGCAGTACTTC. Translating it yields CASSLIAGGDNEQYF.

The sample holds a few counts of this clone. V usage is TRBV27 and J usage is TRBJ2-1; 7 nucleotides line up with TRBD1. CDR3 size: 18 residues. CDR1 and CDR2 from the germline V gene are MNHEY and SMNVEV (reference sequence). J was trimmed by 7 bases and V by 6 bases; bases with no gene match: 21. The CDR3 DNA reads TGTGCCAGCAGGCTAGGAACTTTCGTGGGTAACAGGGGAAATGAGCAGTTCTTC. Protein: CASRLGTFVGNRGNEQFF.

This clone occurred once. The junction does not match germline at one end; this may be a read error. The V call is TRBV11-3, the J call TRBJ2-7; 7 nucleotides align to TRBD1. There are 19 residues in the CDR3. Germline CDR1 SGHNT, CDR2 YENEEA. The DNA for the CDR3 is TGTGCCGGCAGCTTACTAATCGACAGGGATATGGGGTTACGCTACGAGCAGTACTTC. This translates into CAGSLLIDRDMGLRYEQYF.

This chain uses TRBV20-1 with TRBJ2-7; the D gene is possibly TRBD1 (5 bases). V was pared by 7 bases and J by 6 bases, with 10 bases between. This CDR3 has 10 residues. The germline V gene encodes CDR1 DFQATT and CDR2 SNEGSKA (reference sequence). The CDR3 region is CSVRVLEQYF. The DNA for the CDR3 is TGCAGTGTCAGGGTTCTCGAGCAGTACTTC.

This clone was found once. The J gene is TRBJ1-2, the V gene TRBV4-3, with no clear D. The CDR3 contains 16 residues. Trimming shortened V by 0 bases and J by 7 bases, and 18 bases separated the two germline ends. Germline CDR1 and CDR2: LGHNA and YSLEER. CDR3 in DNA: TGCGCCAGCAGCCAAGATCGGGCGGGCATCTGGTCTGGCTACACCTTC. It codes for CASSQDRAGIWSGYTF.

J is TRBJ2-1 and V is TRBV20-1; the D is unclear. The CDR3 extends over 11 amino acids. Looked up from germline, CDR1 is DFQATT and CDR2 is SNEGSKA (reference sequence). V lost 1 base to trimming and J lost 7 bases, with 5 bases between them. The CDR3 reads CSARGPNEQFF. The CDR3 DNA reads TGCAGTGCTAGAGGGCCGAATGAGCAGTTCTTC.

This clone was observed a few times. V usage is TRBV5-1 and J usage is TRBJ1-1, with TRBD1 matching 7 bases. Looked up from germline, CDR1 is SGHRS and CDR2 is YFSETQ. The V segment lost 0 bases and the J segment 1 base; nucleotides outside the gene matches: 9. CDR3 length: 17 amino acids. The CDR3 nucleotides read TGCGCCAGCAGCTTGGTAGGGGACAGAGCCCGGAACACTGAAGCTTTCTTT. This sequence encodes CASSLVGDRARNTEAFF.

This CDR3 is CASSLAGHRGREQYF. For the CDR3, the DNA is TGTGCCAGCAGTTTAGCCGGGCACAGGGGGCGCGAGCAGTACTTC. V and J are TRBV28 and TRBJ2-7; 9 bases line up with TRBD1. The CDR3 has 15 residues. The V gene's germline CDR1 is MDHEN and CDR2 SYDVKM. The trim removed 2 bases at V and 6 bases at J, leaving 8 bases unmatched. Full variable domain (remainder filled in from reference TRBV28 and TRBJ2-7): DVKVTQSSRYLVKRTGEKVFLECVQDMDHENMFWYRQDPGLGLRLIYFSYDVKMKEKGDIPEGYSVSREKKERFSLILESASTNQTSMYLCASSLAGHRGREQYFGPGTRLTVT.

The V gene is TRBV30, the J gene TRBJ1-2; a possible D gene is TRBD1 (5 bases). Germline V gives CDR1 GTSNPN, CDR2 SVGIG (reference sequence). V was cut by 4 bases and J by 4 bases, with 16 bases left in between. This CDR3 is built from 14 residues. In DNA form, the CDR3 reads TGTGCCTGGATCCAACGAGGAGGGGTCTATGGCTACACCTTC. Its translation: CAWIQRGGVYGYTF.